This TCR beta chain was recovered during a study of CXCR3-negative and CXCR3-positive naive CD8 T cells. Study at large: Each library gave roughly 1.5 +/- 0.3 million of approximately 150 million TRB reads. Study results and caveats: Memory cells diverged, while naive CXCR3-positive and CXCR3-negative cells had similar TRBV-TRBJ usage. Cryopreserved cells showed partially decreased CXCR3 expression, and most assays used fresh PBMCs. Relative to memory CD8+ cells, whose diversity was much lower, both naive subsets had comparably high diversity.

The libraries of TRB cDNA were prepared using 5' RACE with UMI labels. No DNA is given; TCRdb re-called the 5' RACE reads and lists each CDR3 protein once. This sample lists approximately 52,000 distinct CDR3 sequences; its ten largest clones have about 15%. The CDR3 extends over 16 amino acids. CDR1 is MNHEY and CDR2 is SVGAGI in the germline V gene. Remarks on this clonotype: The target antigen is unknown.

V usage is TRBV6-5 and J usage is TRBJ1-1; TCRdb proposes TRBD1, but this gene call is untestable without DNA. The sample comprised memory CD8+ T cells from blood. This clonotype originated in a human donor in good health. Some clones in this sample may be carry-over from other donors' samples. The CDR3 spells CASSYPITGGGTEAFF.